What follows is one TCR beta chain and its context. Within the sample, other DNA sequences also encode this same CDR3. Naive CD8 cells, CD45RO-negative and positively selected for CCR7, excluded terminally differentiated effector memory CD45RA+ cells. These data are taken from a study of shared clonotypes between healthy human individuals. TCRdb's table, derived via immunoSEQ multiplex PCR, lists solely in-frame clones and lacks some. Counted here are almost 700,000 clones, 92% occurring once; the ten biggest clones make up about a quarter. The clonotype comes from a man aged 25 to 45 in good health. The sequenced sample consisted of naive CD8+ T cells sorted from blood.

The CDR3, as DNA: TGTGCCAGCAGCCCCCGGGACAGGCAAGAGACCCAGTACTTC. Amino acids: CASSPRDRQETQYF. The rearrangement joins TRBV7-9 to TRBJ2-5; 8 bases line up with TRBD1. Germline CDR1 reads SEHNR; CDR2 reads FQNEAQ (reference sequence). Germline trimming cut 5 bases from V and 2 bases from J; bases unmatched to any gene: 4. This CDR3 is 14 amino acids long.